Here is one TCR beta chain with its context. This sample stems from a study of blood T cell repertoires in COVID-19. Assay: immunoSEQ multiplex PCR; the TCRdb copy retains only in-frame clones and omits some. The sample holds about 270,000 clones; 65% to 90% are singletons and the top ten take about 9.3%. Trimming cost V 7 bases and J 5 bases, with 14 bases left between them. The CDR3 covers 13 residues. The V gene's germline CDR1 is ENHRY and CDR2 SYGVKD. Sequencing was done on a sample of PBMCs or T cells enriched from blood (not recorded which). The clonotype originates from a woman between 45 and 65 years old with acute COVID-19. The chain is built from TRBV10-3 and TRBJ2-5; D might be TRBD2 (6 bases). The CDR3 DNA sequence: TGTGCCATCACCAAAAGCGGGCTGGAGACCCAGTACTTC. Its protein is CAITKSGLETQYF.